Listed below are T cell receptor beta chains from one sample, sequenced in a study of cytomegalovirus exposure and HLA in healthy donors. TCRdb's copy holds only in-frame clones and misses some; the assay was immunoSEQ multiplex PCR. The sample carries some 150,000 clones, around 69% recorded once. The sample was PBMCs. Source of these receptors: a man in his sixties in good health and CMV-seronegative. CDR3s leave out the opening cysteine and the closing phenylalanine or tryptophan.

V gene | CDR3 protein
TRBV7-9 | ASSLAAVGGGQPQH
TRBV28 | ASSSSGGSENIQY
TRBV28 | ASSLLGQSSYEQY
TRBV28 | ASSLGQANYGYT
TRBV6-5 | ASSYLRTGKGGYT
TRBV30 | AWRETGSYGYT
TRBV4-1 | ASSQVDRENTEAF
TRBV9 | ASSPMSEWENIQY
TRBV28 | ASSSASAGGRTDTQY
TRBV25-1 | ASSEGGENEKLF
TRBV29-1 | SVEWGTGRDGYT
TRBV6-5 | ASSWGPFDEQY
TRBV7-9 | SSSLARGTSGSLPNEQF
TRBV29-1 | TALWGLGAADTQY
TRBV5-1 | ASSLEGTAHVDTQY
TRBV7-9 | SSSFSGYEQY
TRBV5-1 | ASSQRLAGRSYNEQF
TRBV7-3 | ASSRLASGGGTDTQY
TRBV19 | ASTPWGTGSTGELF
TRBV4-2 | ASSQDTGTGGAGYGYT
TRBV18 | ASSAQTGGNTEAF
TRBV7-2 | ASSWLATNEKLF
TRBV28 | ASSLGQSNQPQH
TRBV6-1 | ASSEARGLGEKLF
TRBV6-5 | ASSLTGAGANVLT
TRBV30 | AWSVKGNGGETQY
TRBV7-3 | ASSAGWGVGTDTQY
TRBV4-3 | ASSPTNPPTGSTQY
TRBV9 | ASTRLAGSTDTQY
TRBV29-1 | SVEDPGLQNIQY
TRBV19 | ASSIGPGRYGYT
TRBV28 | ASSPRTGLVNEQY
TRBV5-4 | ASSTSQGGKLF
TRBV7-2 | ASSLKVAGVNTGELF
TRBV28 | ASRRGQDLEQY
TRBV5-4 | ASSLRAGEETQY
TRBV6-1 | ASSPSGADQPQH
TRBV19 | ASSWLEQPQH
TRBV28 | ASSGLAGTDTQY
TRBV5-8 | ASSVPLAGGPNEQF
TRBV7-2 | ASSAGFGNQPQH